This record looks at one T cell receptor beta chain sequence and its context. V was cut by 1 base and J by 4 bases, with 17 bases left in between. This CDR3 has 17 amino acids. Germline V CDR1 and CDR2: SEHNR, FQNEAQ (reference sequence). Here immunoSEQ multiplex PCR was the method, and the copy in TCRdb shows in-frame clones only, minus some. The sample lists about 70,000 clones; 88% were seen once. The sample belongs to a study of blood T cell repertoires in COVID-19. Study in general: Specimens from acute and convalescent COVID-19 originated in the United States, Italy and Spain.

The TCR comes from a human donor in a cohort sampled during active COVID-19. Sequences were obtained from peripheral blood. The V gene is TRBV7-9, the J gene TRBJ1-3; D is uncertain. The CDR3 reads CASSLVSPALGGNTIYF. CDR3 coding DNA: TGTGCCAGCAGCTTAGTTTCACCAGCCCTGGGCGGAAACACCATATATTTT.